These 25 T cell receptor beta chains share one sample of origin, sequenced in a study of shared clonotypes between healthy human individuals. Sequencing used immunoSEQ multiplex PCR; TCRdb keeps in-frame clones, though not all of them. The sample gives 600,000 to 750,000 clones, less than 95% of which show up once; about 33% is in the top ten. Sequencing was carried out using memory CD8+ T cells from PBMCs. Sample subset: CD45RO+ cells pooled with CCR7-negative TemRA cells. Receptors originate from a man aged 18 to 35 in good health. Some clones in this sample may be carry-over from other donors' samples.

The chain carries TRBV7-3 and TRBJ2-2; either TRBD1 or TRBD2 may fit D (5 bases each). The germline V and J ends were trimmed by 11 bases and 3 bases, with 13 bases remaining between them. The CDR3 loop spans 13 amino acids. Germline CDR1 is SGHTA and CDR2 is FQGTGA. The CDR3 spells CAQSRGDTGELFF. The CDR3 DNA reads TGTGCCCAAAGTAGGGGAGACACCGGGGAGCTGTTTTTT.

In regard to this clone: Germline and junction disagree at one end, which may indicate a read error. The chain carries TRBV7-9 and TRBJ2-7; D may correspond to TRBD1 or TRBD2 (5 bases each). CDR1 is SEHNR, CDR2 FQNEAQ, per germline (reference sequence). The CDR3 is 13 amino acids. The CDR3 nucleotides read TGCAGCTCCGGGGCAGAGAAGCCCTACGAGCAGTACTTC. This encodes CSSGAEKPYEQYF.

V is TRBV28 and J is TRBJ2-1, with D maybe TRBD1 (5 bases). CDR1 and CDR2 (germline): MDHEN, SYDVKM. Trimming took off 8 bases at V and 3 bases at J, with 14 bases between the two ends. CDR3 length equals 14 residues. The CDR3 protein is CASGSGRVYNEQFF. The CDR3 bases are TGTGCCAGCGGATCCGGCAGGGTCTACAATGAGCAGTTCTTC.

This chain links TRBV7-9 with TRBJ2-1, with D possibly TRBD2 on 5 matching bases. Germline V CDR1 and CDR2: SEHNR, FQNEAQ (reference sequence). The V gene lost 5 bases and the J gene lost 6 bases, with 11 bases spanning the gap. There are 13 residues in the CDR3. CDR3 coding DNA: TGTGCCAGCAGCCCCATTAGCGTCAATGAGCAGTTCTTC. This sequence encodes CASSPISVNEQFF.

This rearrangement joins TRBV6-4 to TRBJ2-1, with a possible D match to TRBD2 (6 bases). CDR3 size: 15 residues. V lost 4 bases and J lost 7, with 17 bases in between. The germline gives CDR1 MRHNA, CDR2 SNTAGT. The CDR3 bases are TGTGCCAGCAGTGTATCGGAGGGTCGGGGGAATGAGCAGTTCTTC. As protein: CASSVSEGRGNEQFF.

The CDR3 region has the DNA TGTGCCAGTAGTATTCTTCCGAGCTCCTACAATGAGCAGTTCTTC. Amino acid sequence: CASSILPSSYNEQFF. This chain links TRBV19 with TRBJ2-1; no reliable D call. The germline CDR1 and CDR2 sequences are LNHDA and SQIVND (reference sequence). CDR3 length equals 15 residues. V dropped 3 bases and J dropped 0 bases, with 9 bases sitting between them.

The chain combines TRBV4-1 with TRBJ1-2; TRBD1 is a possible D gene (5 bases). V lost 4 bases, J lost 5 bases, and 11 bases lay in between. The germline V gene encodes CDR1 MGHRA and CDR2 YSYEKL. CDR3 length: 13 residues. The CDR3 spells CASSRGGVYGYTF. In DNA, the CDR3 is TGCGCCAGCAGCCGGGGAGGGGTTTATGGCTACACCTTC.

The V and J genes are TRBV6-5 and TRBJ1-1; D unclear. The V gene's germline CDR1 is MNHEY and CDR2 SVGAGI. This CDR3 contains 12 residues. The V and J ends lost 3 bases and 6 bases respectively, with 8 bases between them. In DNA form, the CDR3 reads TGTGCCAGCAGTTATGTTGAGTCTGAAGCTTTCTTT. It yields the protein CASSYVESEAFF.

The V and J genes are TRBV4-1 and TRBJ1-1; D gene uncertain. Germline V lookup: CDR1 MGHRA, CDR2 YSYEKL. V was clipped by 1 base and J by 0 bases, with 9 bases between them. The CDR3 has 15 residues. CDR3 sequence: CASSQGPQMNTEAFF. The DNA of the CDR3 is TGCGCCAGCAGCCAAGGCCCCCAGATGAACACTGAAGCTTTCTTT.

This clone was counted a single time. CDR3 protein: CASSVAGSSYEQYF. The CDR3, as DNA: TGTGCCAGCAGTGTAGCGGGAAGCTCCTACGAGCAGTACTTC. This chain uses TRBV28 with TRBJ2-7; 8 positions match TRBD2. CDR1 is MDHEN and CDR2 is SYDVKM in the germline V gene. This CDR3 has 14 residues. Unmatched junction bases numbered 3, after V lost 5 bases and J lost 0 bases.

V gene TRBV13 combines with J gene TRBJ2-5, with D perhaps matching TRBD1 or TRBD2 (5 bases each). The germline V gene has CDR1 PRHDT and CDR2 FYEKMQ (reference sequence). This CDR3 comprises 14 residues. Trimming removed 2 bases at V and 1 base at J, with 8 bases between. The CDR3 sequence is CASSLRDGQETQYF. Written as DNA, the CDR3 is TGTGCCAGCAGCTTACGGGACGGCCAAGAGACCCAGTACTTC.

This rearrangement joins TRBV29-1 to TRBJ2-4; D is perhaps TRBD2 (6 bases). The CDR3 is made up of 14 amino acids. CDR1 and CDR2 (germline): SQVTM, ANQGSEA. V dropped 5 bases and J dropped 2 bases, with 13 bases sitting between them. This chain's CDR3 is CSVFGGITKNIQYF. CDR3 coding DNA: TGCAGCGTTTTTGGCGGGATAACCAAAAACATTCAGTACTTC.

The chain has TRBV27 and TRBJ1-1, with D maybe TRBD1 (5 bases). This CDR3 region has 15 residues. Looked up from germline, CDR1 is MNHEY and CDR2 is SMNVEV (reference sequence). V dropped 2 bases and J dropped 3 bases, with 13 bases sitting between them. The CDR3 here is CASSLIGDSDTEAFF. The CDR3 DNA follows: TGTGCCAGCAGTTTAATAGGGGATTCGGACACTGAAGCTTTCTTT.

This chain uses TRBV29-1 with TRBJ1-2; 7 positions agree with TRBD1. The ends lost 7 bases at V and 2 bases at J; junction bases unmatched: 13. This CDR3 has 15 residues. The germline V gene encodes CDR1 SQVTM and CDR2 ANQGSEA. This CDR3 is CSALTDRWENYGYTF. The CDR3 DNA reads TGCAGCGCCCTCACGGACAGGTGGGAGAACTATGGCTACACCTTC.

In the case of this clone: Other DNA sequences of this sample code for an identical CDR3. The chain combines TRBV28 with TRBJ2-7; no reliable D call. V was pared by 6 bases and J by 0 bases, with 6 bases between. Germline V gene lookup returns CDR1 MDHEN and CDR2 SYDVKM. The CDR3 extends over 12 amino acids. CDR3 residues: CASSPHSYEQYF. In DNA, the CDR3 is TGTGCCAGCAGCCCCCACTCCTACGAGCAGTACTTC.

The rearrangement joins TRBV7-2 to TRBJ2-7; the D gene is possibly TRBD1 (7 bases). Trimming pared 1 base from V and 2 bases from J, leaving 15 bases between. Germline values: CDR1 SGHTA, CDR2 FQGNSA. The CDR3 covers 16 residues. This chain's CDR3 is CASSLGFRGEAYEQYF. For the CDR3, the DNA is TGTGCCAGCAGCTTAGGTTTCAGGGGGGAAGCCTACGAGCAGTACTTC.

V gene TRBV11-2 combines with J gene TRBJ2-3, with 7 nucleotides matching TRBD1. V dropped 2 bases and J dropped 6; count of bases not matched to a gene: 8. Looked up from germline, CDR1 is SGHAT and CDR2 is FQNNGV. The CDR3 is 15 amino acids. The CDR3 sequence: CASSLWDSLGDTQYF. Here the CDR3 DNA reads TGTGCCAGCAGCTTATGGGACAGCCTAGGGGATACGCAGTATTTT.

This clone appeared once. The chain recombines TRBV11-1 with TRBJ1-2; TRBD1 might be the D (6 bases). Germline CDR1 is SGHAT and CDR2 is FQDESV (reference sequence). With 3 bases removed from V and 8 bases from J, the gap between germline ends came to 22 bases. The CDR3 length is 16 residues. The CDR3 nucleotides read TGTGCCAGCAGCTTGAGGGGGGTCGGACGCCTGGACGGCTACACCTTC. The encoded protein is CASSLRGVGRLDGYTF.

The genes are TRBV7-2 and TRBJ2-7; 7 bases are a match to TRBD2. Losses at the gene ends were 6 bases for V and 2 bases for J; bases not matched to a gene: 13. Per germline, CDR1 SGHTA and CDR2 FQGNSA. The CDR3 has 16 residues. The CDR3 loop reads CASRWASGDQPYEQYF. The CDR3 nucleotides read TGTGCCAGCAGGTGGGCTAGCGGAGATCAGCCCTACGAGCAGTACTTC.

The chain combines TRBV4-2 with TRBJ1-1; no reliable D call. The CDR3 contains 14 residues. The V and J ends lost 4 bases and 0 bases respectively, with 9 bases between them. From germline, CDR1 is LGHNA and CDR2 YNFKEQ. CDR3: CASSRRDLNTEAFF. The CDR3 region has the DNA TGTGCCAGCAGCCGGAGGGATCTGAACACTGAAGCTTTCTTT.

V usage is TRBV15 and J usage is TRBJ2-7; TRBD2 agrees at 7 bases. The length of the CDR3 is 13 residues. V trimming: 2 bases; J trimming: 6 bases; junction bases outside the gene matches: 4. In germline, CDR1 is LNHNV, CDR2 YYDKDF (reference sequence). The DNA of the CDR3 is TGTGCCACCAGCAGAAGATCGGGGGGCGAGCAGTACTTC. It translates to CATSRRSGGEQYF.

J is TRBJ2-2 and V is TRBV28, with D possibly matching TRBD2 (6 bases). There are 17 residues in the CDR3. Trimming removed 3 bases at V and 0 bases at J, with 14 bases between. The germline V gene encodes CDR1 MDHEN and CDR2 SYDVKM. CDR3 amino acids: CASSFFVAEPNTGELFF. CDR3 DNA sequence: TGTGCCAGCAGTTTTTTCGTAGCGGAGCCGAACACCGGGGAGCTGTTTTTT.

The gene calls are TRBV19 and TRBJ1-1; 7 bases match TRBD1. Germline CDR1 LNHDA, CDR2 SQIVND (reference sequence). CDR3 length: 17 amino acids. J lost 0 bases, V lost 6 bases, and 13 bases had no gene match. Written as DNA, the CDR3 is TGTGCCAGTAGAACCGTCGACAGGGCCGGGATGAACACTGAAGCTTTCTTT. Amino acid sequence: CASRTVDRAGMNTEAFF.

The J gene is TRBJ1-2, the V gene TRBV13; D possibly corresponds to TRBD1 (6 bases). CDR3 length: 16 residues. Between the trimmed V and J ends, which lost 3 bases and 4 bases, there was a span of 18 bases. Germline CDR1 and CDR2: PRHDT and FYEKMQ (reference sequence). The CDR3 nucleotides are TGTGCCAGCAGCTTGTCTACCATGAGGGGGGCCTATGGCTACACCTTC. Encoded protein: CASSLSTMRGAYGYTF.

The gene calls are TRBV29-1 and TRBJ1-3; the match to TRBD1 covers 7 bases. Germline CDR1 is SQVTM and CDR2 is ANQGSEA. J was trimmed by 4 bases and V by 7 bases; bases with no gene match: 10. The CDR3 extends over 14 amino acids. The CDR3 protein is CSGATGPPGNTIYF. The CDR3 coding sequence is TGCAGCGGCGCGACAGGGCCTCCCGGAAACACCATATATTTT.